The present T cell receptor beta chain was sequenced within a study of blood T cells in healthy people across ages. Germline lookup yields CDR1 DFQATT and CDR2 SNEGSKA (reference sequence). CDR3 length: 14 residues. V lost 3 bases to trimming and J lost 2 bases, with 11 bases between them. Alongside a J-beta primer mix, a sample-barcoded 5' primer served in a second PCR lasting roughly 6 to 11 cycles. TCRdb re-called the 5' RACE reads with MiXCR, one entry per CDR3 protein. The sample has about 560,000 distinct CDR3 sequences; approximately 26% are singletons. The sample was also linked to a second study, of T cells of mothers and their children.

Material: blood. The chain couples TRBV20-1 to TRBJ2-1; weak D call: TRBD2 (6 bases). The sequence was obtained from a boy between 2 and 10 years old in good health. The CDR3 sequence: CSASGGIAYNEQFF. Here the CDR3 DNA reads TGCAGTGCTAGCGGGGGTATAGCCTACAATGAGCAGTTCTTC.